The present TCR beta chain was sequenced within a study of T-cell reconstitution after alpha-beta-depleted transplantation in children (dated by TCRdb to the mid-2010s). In the study overall: Using TCR repertoire profiling, the study followed T-cell immune reconstitution in a quantitative way in children after TCRalphabeta/CD19-depleted allogeneic hematopoietic cell transplantation. Overall study results and their limits: In some patients, the high TCRbeta diversity seen at day 60 was put down to recipient T cells and intrathymic progenitors that had survived conditioning. Over the following months the frequencies of hyperexpanded clones went down, and after one year T-cell counts and TCRbeta diversity were mostly credited to newly produced T cells. The apparently early recovery of alphabetaT-cell counts about two months after transplant reportedly depended on only several hundred rapidly expanded clones that came from non-depleted graft cells.

CDR1 and CDR2, looked up from the germline V gene, are SQVTM and ANQGSEA. V ends up 6 bases short and J 5 bases short, with an unmatched junction base count of 10. From its cysteine to its phenylalanine, the CDR3 spans 14 amino acids. Kept here is only the CDR3 DNA, which spans 42 bases and is read in frame from base 1. Points on this clonotype: Its antigen is currently not known. Nothing much larger sits one base from this clone, and base qualities are not available.

The sample's treatment or condition, from its label and the paper: allogeneic hematopoietic cell transplantation with graft depleted of TCRalphabeta T cells and CD19 B cells. TCRalphabeta/CD19-depleted allogeneic hematopoietic cell grafts were given to the transplant recipients, all of whom were children. The library was obtained by PCR. The sequencer was an Illumina HiSeq 2500. TCR library preparation used molecular barcoding, with unique molecular identifiers applied to normalize quantification of the TCRbeta repertoire. Using fastp at Q25 and MiXCR, TCRdb reprocessed the public reads and kept productive beta chains. CDR3 protein duplicates are merged, each entry listing the most common genes and DNA. For this sample the table gives some 450,000 distinct CDR3 sequences, of which roughly 44% were detected only once. Around a quarter of the sample belongs to the ten largest clones.

The chain uses TRBV29-1 and TRBJ2-1; TRBD2 agrees with 7 junctional bases. The specimen comprised PBMCs, sampled before TCRalphabeta/CD19-depleted stem cell transplant. The sequence came from a girl aged 2 to 10 with aplastic anemia, due to receive a stem cell transplant. DNA sequence: TGCAGCGTCCATACCGGGACTAATGACAATGAGCAGTTCTTC. The resulting protein is CSVHTGTNDNEQFF.